A single sample gave rise to the 7 T cell receptor beta chains below, sequenced in a study of T cell repertoires in ileal Crohn's disease. The protocol was immunoSEQ multiplex PCR, while the TCRdb copy is restricted to in-frame clones and leaves out a portion. The sample has 11 to 12 clones. The sample consisted of ileal tissue. All receptors derive from an adult with Crohn's disease.

V gene TRBV5-1 combines with J gene TRBJ1-1, with D possibly TRBD1 on 6 matching bases. CDR3 size: 14 residues. CDR1 is SGHRS and CDR2 is YFSETQ in the germline V gene. Trimming pared 2 bases from V and 5 bases from J, leaving 13 bases between. CDR3 bases: TGCGCCAGCAGCTTCCGGACAGCCGAAACTGAAGCTTTCTTT. Translation gives CASSFRTAETEAFF.

This rearrangement joins TRBV29-1 to TRBJ2-7; the D gene is possibly TRBD1 (5 bases). The CDR3 is made up of 11 amino acids. Trimming removed 5 bases from V and 6 bases from J, with 11 bases in between. Germline V gene lookup returns CDR1 SQVTM and CDR2 ANQGSEA. In DNA form, the CDR3 reads TGCAGCGTTAACAGGATGGGCGAGCAGTACTTC. Amino acid sequence: CSVNRMGEQYF.

This clone occurred once. At one boundary the junction diverges from the germline segment, which might be a read error. The V call is TRBV27, the J call TRBJ2-1; 16 bases fit TRBD2. This CDR3 region has 18 residues. CDR1 is MNHEY, CDR2 SMNVEV, per germline (reference sequence). CDR3 region: CASSPHGTSGRVYSEQFF. The CDR3 DNA is TGTGCCAGCAGTCCACACGGGACTAGCGGGAGGGTGTACAGTGAGCAGTTCTTC.

Only a few counts were recorded for this clone. The chain carries TRBV1 and TRBJ2-6; the D segment call TRBD2 is taken from the table without a DNA check. TRBV1 is marked as a pseudogene. The CDR3 is 16 amino acids. The CDR3 protein is CTSRCARLCRANVLTF. CDR3 in DNA: TGCACCAGCAGATGCGCGCGTTTGTGTCGGGCCAACGTCCTGACTTTC.

This sequence joins TRBV29-1 and TRBJ2-5; D might be TRBD1 (5 bases). Germline assignment: CDR1 SQVTM and CDR2 ANQGSEA. Between the trimmed V and J ends, which lost 4 bases and 1 base, there was a span of 10 bases. The CDR3 totals 13 residues. DNA for the CDR3: TGCAGCGTTGTTCAGGGTTTCCAAGAGACCCAGTACTTC. Protein product: CSVVQGFQETQYF.

This chain links TRBV4-2 with TRBJ1-3, with TRBD1 as a possible D gene (5 bases). This CDR3 contains 13 residues. V dropped 4 bases and J dropped 2 bases, with 6 bases sitting between them. CDR1 LGHNA and CDR2 YNFKEQ come from the germline V gene. Here the CDR3 reads CASSPGTGNTIYF. The CDR3 bases are TGTGCCAGCAGCCCAGGGACTGGAAACACCATATATTTT.

J is TRBJ1-1 and V is TRBV18; D gene ambiguous. Trimming stripped 4 bases from V and 4 bases from J, with 16 bases between. CDR1 is KGHSH, CDR2 LQKENI, per germline. CDR3 size: 15 residues. The CDR3 nucleotides read TGTGCCAGCTCACTTTGGCCTATAGGGAGCACTGAAGCTTTCTTT. Translating it yields CASSLWPIGSTEAFF.